This passage covers 28 T cell receptor beta chains from one sample sequenced in a study of T cell responses to AZD1222 COVID-19 vaccine. Using immunoSEQ multiplex PCR, the repertoire was profiled, and TCRdb retains in-frame clones only, with some absent. The table includes around 170,000 clones, roughly 93% detected once. Sequencing used peripheral blood, obtained on day 0 of AZD1222 vaccination. Receptor source: an adult in good health.

The gene calls are TRBV5-6 and TRBJ1-2; D call uncertain. The V gene lost 1 base and the J gene lost 0 bases, with 7 bases spanning the gap. The germline CDR1 and CDR2 sequences are SGHDT and YYEEEE. CDR3 length: 14 residues. The DNA for the CDR3 is TGTGCCAGCAGCTTGTCAGCAACTAACTATGGCTACACCTTC. Translated: CASSLSATNYGYTF. The whole variable domain, filled in from reference TRBV5-6 and TRBJ1-2, reads DAGVTQSPTHLIKTRGQQVTLRCSPKSGHDTVSWYQQALGQGPQFIFQYYEEEERQRGNFPDRFSGHQFPNYSSELNVNALLLGDSALYLCASSLSATNYGYTFGSGTRLTVV.

The chain uses TRBV15 and TRBJ2-4; no clear D gene. V was clipped by 6 bases and J by 0 bases, with 6 bases between them. Looked up from germline, CDR1 is LNHNV and CDR2 is YYDKDF (reference sequence). The CDR3 has 13 residues. In nucleotides, the CDR3 is TGTGCCACCAGTGGGTTAGCCAAAAACATTCAGTACTTC. Translating it yields CATSGLAKNIQYF.

The gene calls are TRBV6-2 or TRBV6-3 and TRBJ1-2; possible D gene TRBD1, 6 bases. Germline V lookup: CDR1 MNHEY, CDR2 SVGEGT. The CDR3 totals 17 residues. Trimming pared 2 bases from V and 8 bases from J, leaving 24 bases between. The chain's CDR3 is CASSYTRGGTIYAGYTF. In DNA, the CDR3 is TGTGCCAGCAGTTACACCCGAGGAGGGACAATCTATGCGGGCTACACCTTC.

The chain employs TRBV4-3 and TRBJ1-6, with TRBD1 matching over 7 bases. Unmatched junction bases numbered 5, after V lost 4 bases and J lost 5 bases. The CDR3 consists of 15 residues. Per germline, CDR1 LGHNA and CDR2 YSLEER. CDR3 sequence: CASSRAGTDNSPLHF. Here the CDR3 DNA reads TGCGCCAGCAGCCGAGCCGGGACAGATAATTCACCCCTCCACTTT.

V is TRBV28 and J is TRBJ2-5; 7 nucleotides agree with TRBD1. The CDR3 is 16 amino acids. CDR1 is MDHEN, CDR2 SYDVKM, per germline. With 4 bases clipped from V and 1 base from J, the junction kept 9 bases outside the gene matches. CDR3 DNA: TGTGCCAGCAGTTCTACGACAGGGAGCCTCCAAGAGACCCAGTACTTC. Amino acid sequence: CASSSTTGSLQETQYF. Together with reference TRBV28 and TRBJ2-5, the CDR3 gives the full variable domain: DVKVTQSSRYLVKRTGEKVFLECVQDMDHENMFWYRQDPGLGLRLIYFSYDVKMKEKGDIPEGYSVSREKKERFSLILESASTNQTSMYLCASSSTTGSLQETQYFGPGTRLLVL.

The chain employs TRBV2 and TRBJ1-2, with TRBD1 matching 7 bases. Germline lookup yields CDR1 SNHLY and CDR2 FYNNEI. V shed 6 bases, J shed 1 base, and the junction held 8 bases outside the gene matches. CDR3 length: 15 residues. The CDR3 DNA is TGTGCCAGCAGCTCACAGGGGTGGGGTAACTATGGCTACACCTTC. Its translation is CASSSQGWGNYGYTF.

This chain uses TRBV3-1 (or the pseudogene TRBV3-2) with TRBJ2-2, with 10 positions matching TRBD2. This CDR3 is 16 amino acids long. With 3 bases clipped from V and 1 base from J, the junction kept 2 bases outside the gene matches. Germline V lookup: CDR1 LGHDT, CDR2 YNNKEL (reference sequence). CDR3 nucleotide sequence: TGTGCCAGCAGCCACTTAGCGGGGGGGAACACCGGGGAGCTGTTTTTT. It codes for CASSHLAGGNTGELFF.

The V gene is TRBV29-1, the J gene TRBJ1-4; D not certain. Germline V gives CDR1 SQVTM, CDR2 ANQGSEA. V lost 5 bases and J 7 bases, leaving 11 bases between the germline ends. The CDR3 covers 12 residues. The CDR3 region has the DNA TGCAGCGTTAAACCCCCAGGTGAAAAACTGTTTTTT. Protein: CSVKPPGEKLFF.

This rearrangement joins TRBV18 to TRBJ1-2; tentatively, D is TRBD1 (5 bases). CDR1 and CDR2 from the germline V gene are KGHSH and LQKENI. V was shortened by 0 bases and J by 2 bases, with 13 bases between the two germline ends. The CDR3 is made up of 16 amino acids. CDR3 protein: CASSPPTASYNYGYTF. The CDR3 DNA follows: TGTGCCAGCTCACCACCGACAGCCTCCTACAACTATGGCTACACCTTC.

This chain joins TRBV5-6 and TRBJ2-7, with D unclear. CDR1 and CDR2 from the germline V gene are SGHDT and YYEEEE. The CDR3 consists of 15 residues. V was trimmed by 6 bases and J by 0 bases, leaving 16 bases between them. CDR3 coding DNA: TGTGCCAGCAATCGAAAGGGCCTGAGCTCCTACGAGCAGTACTTC. Its translation is CASNRKGLSSYEQYF.

V gene TRBV6-6 combines with J gene TRBJ2-5; D gene ambiguous. Trimming left V 3 bases short and J 2 bases short, with 10 bases between. The germline CDR1 and CDR2 sequences are MNHNY and SVGAGI (reference sequence). The CDR3 spans 14 residues. This CDR3 reads CASSYVAKQETQYF. CDR3 DNA: TGTGCCAGCAGTTATGTAGCAAAGCAAGAGACCCAGTACTTC.

This rearrangement joins TRBV3-1 (or the pseudogene TRBV3-2) to TRBJ2-7; a possible D gene is TRBD2 (5 bases). CDR1 and CDR2 (germline): LGHDT, YNNKEL (reference sequence). Trimming took 2 bases from V and 3 from J, leaving 17 bases between them. CDR3 length equals 16 residues. The DNA of the CDR3 is TGTGCCAGCAGCCAAAAGATACTAGATCCGTACTACGAGCAGTACTTC. Its translation: CASSQKILDPYYEQYF.

The chain joins TRBV6-5 to TRBJ1-4; possibly TRBD1 for D (6 bases). Looked up from germline, CDR1 is MNHEY and CDR2 is SVGAGI. V was clipped by 0 bases and J by 10 bases, with 12 bases between them. CDR3 length: 14 residues. The CDR3 DNA reads TGTGCCAGCAGTTACTCGATAAACAGGGTAAAACTGTTTTTT. This sequence encodes CASSYSINRVKLFF.

V is TRBV11-2 and J is TRBJ1-6; 7 nucleotides align to TRBD1. The junction had 3 bases not matched to a gene; V was cut back by 5 bases and J by 5 bases. Germline lookup yields CDR1 SGHAT and CDR2 FQNNGV. The CDR3 is made up of 14 amino acids. The CDR3 sequence: CASSRQGDNSPLHF. For the CDR3, the DNA is TGTGCCAGCAGCAGACAGGGAGATAATTCACCCCTCCACTTT. Full variable domain (outside the CDR3, taken from reference TRBV11-2 and TRBJ1-6): EAGVAQSPRYKIIEKRQSVAFWCNPISGHATLYWYQQILGQGPKLLIQFQNNGVVDDSQLPKDRFSAERLKGVDSTLKIQPAKLEDSAVYLCASSRQGDNSPLHFGNGTRLTVT.

The rearrangement links TRBV2 to TRBJ2-7, with TRBD2 identical over 8 bases. From germline, CDR1 is SNHLY and CDR2 FYNNEI. The CDR3 is 17 amino acids. V lost 1 base to trimming and J lost 0 bases; unmatched junction nucleotides: 8. The chain's CDR3 is CASSEGRLTSASYEQYF. The CDR3 DNA reads TGTGCCAGCAGTGAAGGTCGCCTGACTAGCGCCTCCTACGAGCAGTACTTC.

V usage is TRBV27 and J usage is TRBJ1-1, with D possibly TRBD1 on 5 matching bases. The CDR3 runs 14 residues. Trimming removed 3 bases at V and 1 base at J, with 9 bases between. Looked up from germline, CDR1 is MNHEY and CDR2 is SMNVEV (reference sequence). CDR3 DNA: TGTGCCAGCAGTTTTGACAGCCCGAACACTGAAGCTTTCTTT. This encodes CASSFDSPNTEAFF.

The CDR3 DNA sequence: TGCGCCAGCAATATGGGACAGGGCTATGGCTACACCTTC. Protein product: CASNMGQGYGYTF. The chain has TRBV5-1 and TRBJ1-2; 9 positions agree with TRBD1. Per germline, CDR1 SGHRS and CDR2 YFSETQ. The CDR3 covers 13 residues. V was pared by 6 bases and J by 4 bases, with 4 bases of the junction left unmatched.

Only one count was recorded for this clone. The chain is built from TRBV7-9 and TRBJ1-2; the match to TRBD1 covers 7 bases. In germline, CDR1 is SEHNR, CDR2 FQNEAQ (reference sequence). V shed 1 base, J shed 4 bases, and the junction held 6 bases outside the gene matches. The CDR3 covers 15 residues. The CDR3 bases are TGTGCCAGCAGCTTAGGGCCGCAGGGGGGCTATGGCTACACCTTC. This codes for CASSLGPQGGYGYTF.

This clone was recorded only once. This chain joins TRBV19 and TRBJ2-5; D tentatively reads TRBD1 or TRBD2 (5 bases each). The V gene lost 1 base and the J gene lost 5 bases, with 14 bases spanning the gap. The CDR3 loop spans 15 amino acids. CDR1 and CDR2 (germline): LNHDA, SQIVND (reference sequence). The CDR3, as DNA: TGTGCCAGTAGTATAGGAGGGGCTAATTTGGAGACCCAGTACTTC. Its protein product is CASSIGGANLETQYF.

The CDR3 nucleotides are TGTGCCACCAGCAGAGATGTCATCAGGGCCTCTGGAAACACCATATATTTT. Translating gives CATSRDVIRASGNTIYF. This sequence joins TRBV15 and TRBJ1-3; tentative D call: TRBD1 (5 bases). Trimming took off 0 bases at V and 0 bases at J, with 12 bases between the two ends. The germline gives CDR1 LNHNV, CDR2 YYDKDF (reference sequence). The length of the CDR3 is 17 residues.

The V and J genes are TRBV15 and TRBJ1-5; D is possibly TRBD1 (5 bases). Germline lookup yields CDR1 LNHNV and CDR2 YYDKDF (reference sequence). This CDR3 is 16 amino acids long. Trimming pared 0 bases from V and 6 bases from J, leaving 15 bases between. The CDR3 is CATSRDTVGGGQPQHF. The CDR3 DNA follows: TGTGCCACCAGCAGAGATACTGTCGGGGGGGGTCAGCCCCAGCATTTT.

The V and J genes are TRBV28 and TRBJ2-1; 7 nucleotides align to TRBD2. This CDR3 spans 18 amino acids. The V gene's germline CDR1 is MDHEN and CDR2 SYDVKM. V shed 4 bases and J 0 bases; nucleotides not matched to a gene: 12. The CDR3 DNA reads as TGTGCCAGCAGTTCGTTCCACGGGGGGAGAAGCTCCTACAATGAGCAGTTCTTC. Translating it yields CASSSFHGGRSSYNEQFF.

The chain employs TRBV6-6 and TRBJ2-5; a weak D match, TRBD2 (5 bases). Per the germline V gene, CDR1 is MNHNY and CDR2 is SVGAGI (reference sequence). The CDR3 totals 15 residues. V was trimmed by 5 bases and J by 4 bases, leaving 17 bases between them. CDR3 residues: CASSPLRRVGETQYF. CDR3 nucleotides: TGTGCCAGCAGTCCGCTCCGGCGGGTGGGAGAGACCCAGTACTTC.

This clone was picked up one time. The rearrangement links TRBV18 to TRBJ2-3; the D is unclear. Germline CDR1 reads KGHSH; CDR2 reads LQKENI. The CDR3 length is 14 residues. Trimming removed 6 bases from V and 3 bases from J, with 13 bases in between. CDR3 protein: CASSSATRTDTQYF. CDR3 DNA: TGTGCCAGCTCTTCAGCAACCCGGACAGATACGCAGTATTTT.

J is TRBJ2-5 and V is TRBV5-3; 12 bases match TRBD2. TRBV5-3 is an open reading frame, and its role is uncertain. The CDR3 is made up of 15 amino acids. The ends lost 3 bases at V and 5 bases at J; junction bases unmatched: 5. CDR3 sequence reads: CARSSGLAGHETQYF. CDR3 in DNA: TGTGCCAGAAGCTCGGGACTAGCGGGCCACGAGACCCAGTACTTC.

In DNA form, the CDR3 reads TGTGCCAGCAGCTTAGCCATTAATCAGCCCCAGCATTTT. Translating gives CASSLAINQPQHF. The V gene is TRBV7-2, the J gene TRBJ1-5; no clear D gene. Trimming took off 0 bases at V and 4 bases at J, with 4 bases between the two ends. Germline V gene sequence: CDR1 SGHTA, CDR2 FQGNSA. The CDR3 is 13 residues long. The full variable domain, in which reference TRBV7-2 and TRBJ1-5 provide the parts outside the CDR3, is GAGVSQSPSNKVTEKGKDVELRCDPISGHTALYWYRQSLGQGLEFLIYFQGNSAPDKSGLPSDRFSAERTGGSVSTLTIQRTQQEDSAVYLCASSLAINQPQHFGDGTRLSIL.

This rearrangement joins TRBV11-2 to TRBJ2-7; D tentatively reads TRBD1 or TRBD2 (5 bases each). CDR3 size: 17 residues. Germline V gene lookup returns CDR1 SGHAT and CDR2 FQNNGV. V lost 1 base and J lost 5, with 21 bases in between. The CDR3 protein is CASSLASRLGVLHEQYF. CDR3 DNA sequence: TGTGCCAGCAGCTTAGCATCACGATTGGGGGTATTGCACGAGCAGTACTTC.

V and J are TRBV28 and TRBJ2-1, with 8 bases aligning to TRBD1. Germline assignment: CDR1 MDHEN and CDR2 SYDVKM. The length of the CDR3 is 14 residues. V was pared by 7 bases and J by 3 bases, with 5 bases of the junction left unmatched. The CDR3 DNA reads as TGTGCCAGCAACAAACAGGGGGGCTACAATGAGCAGTTCTTC. It codes for CASNKQGGYNEQFF.